This paragraph covers one TCR beta chain sequence. Data came from immunoSEQ multiplex PCR; TCRdb stores just in-frame clones and leaves some out. The repertoire holds about 140,000 clones, with 94% as singletons. This record belongs to a study of control samples from healthy donors and cancer patients. CDR1 is MGHRA, CDR2 YSYEKL, per germline. With 4 bases clipped from V and 5 bases from J, the junction kept 6 bases outside the gene matches. The CDR3 loop spans 14 amino acids. The sample was blood. The gene calls are TRBV4-1 and TRBJ2-5; 8 bases align to TRBD1. The source is a man aged 40-49 years in good health. CDR3 sequence: CASSPGTGGETQYF. CDR3 in DNA: TGCGCCAGCAGCCCCGGGACAGGTGGCGAGACCCAGTACTTC.